Following are 29 T cell receptor beta chains from one sample sequenced in a study of Graves' ophthalmopathy and Graves' hyperthyroidism. The authors amplified TCR beta CDR3 regions from RNA transcripts. RT-PCR with HTBI primers came first, then second-round multiplex PCR. A single record per CDR3 protein comes from TCRdb applying MiXCR to the multiplex PCR reads. The sample has over a million distinct CDR3 sequences, roughly 35% seen once. Sequencing was performed on peripheral blood or thyroid tissue (not recorded which). The receptors were sampled from an adult man with Graves' hyperthyroidism.

This clonotype has at least ten counts. This rearrangement joins TRBV10-3 to TRBJ2-7; D is uncertain. This CDR3 is built from 14 residues. The germline V and J ends were trimmed by 2 bases and 3 bases, with 11 bases remaining between them. Germline lookup yields CDR1 ENHRY and CDR2 SYGVKD. DNA for the CDR3: TGTGCCATCAGTGAGGCCGCAGCCGACTACGAGCAGTACTTC. It encodes CAISEAAADYEQYF.

This clonotype was picked up many times. The chain combines TRBV24-1 with TRBJ1-1, with D unresolved. Trimming took 5 bases from V and 0 from J, leaving 12 bases between them. The CDR3 is 15 residues long. Germline V gene sequence: CDR1 KGHDR, CDR2 SFDVKD. CDR3 nucleotides: TGTGCCACCAGTGGGAAGGCCGGGATGAACACTGAAGCTTTCTTT. This encodes CATSGKAGMNTEAFF.

In its sample, this clonotype was seen a few times. This chain joins TRBV11-2 and TRBJ2-3, with D maybe TRBD2 (5 bases). V dropped 1 base and J dropped 3 bases, with 11 bases sitting between them. This CDR3 is 15 amino acids long. The V gene's germline CDR1 is SGHAT and CDR2 FQNNGV. The CDR3 region is CASSLAGRGTDTQYF. CDR3 nucleotide sequence: TGTGCCAGCAGCTTAGCGGGGAGAGGTACAGATACGCAGTATTTT.

This clonotype has a handful of counts. The DNA is omitted, as the CDR3 cannot be located on it reliably, and the CDR3 follows TCRdb's listing. The V and J genes are TRBV25-1 and TRBJ1-1; the table's D call, TRBD1, was not checked against the DNA. 18 amino acids form the CDR3, both terminal residues included. Germline CDR1 MGHDK, CDR2 SYGVNS. This CDR3 is CASSLCSVQTGVVAEAFF.

In its sample, this clonotype was seen once. The rearrangement uses TRBV24-1 and TRBJ2-3; D is unresolved. CDR3 size: 16 residues. Germline values: CDR1 KGHDR, CDR2 SFDVKD. The ends were cut back, 0 bases at V and 0 bases at J, with 9 bases in the middle. As DNA, the CDR3 is TGTGCCACCAGTGATTTGCAGGACGGAAGCACAGATACGCAGTATTTT. Translation gives CATSDLQDGSTDTQYF.

This clonotype has at least ten counts. This sequence joins TRBV11-2 and TRBJ1-2; D is possibly TRBD1 (6 bases). The ends were cut back, 5 bases at V and 4 bases at J, with 14 bases in the middle. This CDR3 is built from 14 residues. CDR1 and CDR2 from the germline V gene are SGHAT and FQNNGV. Here the CDR3 DNA reads TGTGCCAGCAGCCCTCGGGGAGGGGGCTATGGCTACACCTTC. It encodes CASSPRGGGYGYTF.

The J gene is TRBJ2-7, the V gene TRBV7-2; D may match TRBD1 or TRBD2 (5 bases each). V was trimmed by 1 base and J by 4 bases, leaving 20 bases between them. The germline gives CDR1 SGHTA, CDR2 FQGNSA. The CDR3 length is 17 residues. DNA for the CDR3: TGTGCCAGCAGCTTAGGAGGGGCAGGGATAGGGTCTTACGAGCAGTACTTC. Translation gives CASSLGGAGIGSYEQYF.

This clonotype appeared many times. The CDR3 nucleotides are TGTGCCAGCACCGACATCCGAGACAGCCCAGGTCACTTT. It translates to CASTDIRDSPGHF. The gene calls are TRBV6-6 and TRBJ1-6; D possibly corresponds to TRBD1 (5 bases). The CDR3 loop spans 13 amino acids. V lost 7 bases and J lost 19, with 23 bases in between. Germline V gene lookup returns CDR1 MNHNY and CDR2 SVGAGI (reference sequence).

This clonotype has just a few counts. The chain carries TRBV20-1 and TRBJ2-7, with 9 bases aligning to TRBD1. J was trimmed by 6 bases and V by 5 bases; bases with no gene match: 11. The germline V gene has CDR1 DFQATT and CDR2 SNEGSKA (reference sequence). The CDR3 sequence is 14 residues long. DNA of the CDR3: TGCAGTGCTCCGAGGACAGGGGCCTCCGGCGAGCAGTACTTC. Translated: CSAPRTGASGEQYF.

V usage is TRBV6-4 and J usage is TRBJ2-7; D call uncertain. This CDR3 is 13 amino acids long. Germline V lookup: CDR1 MRHNA, CDR2 SNTAGT. Trimming removed 4 bases from V and 3 bases from J, with 10 bases in between. The CDR3 region has the DNA TGTGCCAGCAGTGTGACCGAATTCTACGAGCAGTACTTC. Residues: CASSVTEFYEQYF.

The V call is TRBV4-1, the J call TRBJ2-7, with D perhaps matching TRBD1 or TRBD2 (5 bases each). Germline lookup yields CDR1 MGHRA and CDR2 YSYEKL. V shed 6 bases and J shed 2 bases, with 14 bases lying between them. This CDR3 region has 14 residues. Here the CDR3 reads CASRHPGQPYEQYF. The CDR3 DNA is TGCGCCAGCAGACACCCGGGGCAGCCCTACGAGCAGTACTTC.

The table lists this clonotype with a few counts. The rearrangement uses TRBV30 and TRBJ2-1, with D maybe TRBD2 (5 bases). CDR3 size: 10 residues. Germline V CDR1 and CDR2: GTSNPN, SVGIG (reference sequence). Trimming took 7 bases from V and 14 from J, leaving 15 bases between them. The CDR3 sequence is CASREGIEFF. CDR3 in DNA: TGTGCCTCAAGAGAGGGTATAGAGTTCTTC.

This sequence joins TRBV10-3 and TRBJ2-7; 10 bases are a match to TRBD2. Germline values: CDR1 ENHRY, CDR2 SYGVKD. Trimming removed 7 bases from V and 2 bases from J; junction bases left unmatched: 5. The CDR3 covers 14 residues. The CDR3 bases are TGTGCCATCACCTCGAGCGGGAGGGCCTACGAGCAGTACTTC. It specifies CAITSSGRAYEQYF.

This clonotype came up a few times. The chain joins TRBV13 to TRBJ2-3, with unresolved D. This CDR3 has 14 residues. The V gene's germline CDR1 is PRHDT and CDR2 FYEKMQ (reference sequence). V lost 3 bases to trimming and J lost 3 bases, with 10 bases between them. The CDR3 bases are TGTGCCAGCAGCTTCTACGGCGGTACAGATACGCAGTATTTT. It is translated as CASSFYGGTDTQYF.

This clonotype was found many times. V is TRBV5-4 and J is TRBJ1-6, with D maybe TRBD1 (6 bases). Trimming stripped 3 bases from V and 6 bases from J, with 7 bases between. Per the germline V gene, CDR1 is SGHNT and CDR2 is YYREEE (reference sequence). The CDR3 covers 13 residues. For the CDR3, the DNA is TGTGCCAGCAGCTCGGACAGTAATTCACCCCTCCACTTT. It encodes CASSSDSNSPLHF.

V gene TRBV2 combines with J gene TRBJ2-5; 8 bases fit TRBD1. The V segment lost 6 bases and the J segment 9 bases; nucleotides outside the gene matches: 12. The CDR3 runs to 14 residues. Germline V CDR1 and CDR2: SNHLY, FYNNEI. The CDR3 spells CASRPTGVGQPQYF. CDR3 nucleotides: TGTGCCAGCAGACCGACAGGGGTGGGTCAGCCCCAGTACTTC.

V and J are TRBV29-1 and TRBJ1-1, with TRBD1 matching 9 bases. Germline V lookup: CDR1 SQVTM, CDR2 ANQGSEA. V dropped 6 bases and J dropped 1; count of bases not matched to a gene: 12. The CDR3 length is 16 residues. The CDR3, as DNA: TGCAGCGTCCAAAAACCGGGACAGGGACCGAACACTGAAGCTTTCTTT. This codes for CSVQKPGQGPNTEAFF.

The chain links TRBV28 to TRBJ1-5; D perhaps matches TRBD1 (5 bases). Germline CDR1 MDHEN, CDR2 SYDVKM. Trimming stripped 5 bases from V and 3 bases from J, with 11 bases between. CDR3 size: 14 residues. CDR3 sequence reads: CASSIQASNQPQHF. Written as DNA, the CDR3 is TGTGCCAGCAGTATACAGGCCTCCAATCAGCCCCAGCATTTT.

The count of this clonotype is one. V is TRBV2 and J is TRBJ2-3; 7 nucleotides align to TRBD2. Germline V gene sequence: CDR1 SNHLY, CDR2 FYNNEI. This CDR3 comprises 16 residues. Germline trimming cut 3 bases from V and 2 bases from J; bases unmatched to any gene: 8. The CDR3 sequence is CASSEIASGYTDTQYF. The DNA of the CDR3 is TGTGCCAGCAGTGAGATAGCTAGCGGATACACAGATACGCAGTATTTT.

A note on this clonotype: A junction boundary mismatches the germline segment, possibly from a read error. The chain has TRBV29-1 and TRBJ2-7; D is unclear. From germline, CDR1 is SQVTM and CDR2 ANQGSEA. The CDR3 length is 13 residues. The CDR3 here is CAWSGGNSYEQYF. In nucleotides, the CDR3 is TGTGCCTGGAGTGGTGGCAACTCCTACGAGCAGTACTTC.

This clonotype was picked up a small number of times. The chain couples TRBV14 to TRBJ2-7; D perhaps matches TRBD1 (5 bases). Germline V gene lookup returns CDR1 SGHDN and CDR2 FVKESK. This CDR3 region has 14 residues. The germline V and J ends were trimmed by 6 bases and 0 bases, with 12 bases remaining between them. The CDR3 reads CASRTGVPSYEQYF. The DNA for the CDR3 is TGTGCCAGCAGAACAGGAGTCCCCTCCTACGAGCAGTACTTC. The full variable domain, in which reference TRBV14 and TRBJ2-7 provide the parts outside the CDR3, is EAGVTQFPSHSVIEKGQTVTLRCDPISGHDNLYWYRRVMGKEIKFLLHFVKESKQDESGMPNNRFLAERTGGTYSTLKVQPAELEDSGVYFCASRTGVPSYEQYFGPGTRLTVT.

This clonotype has at least ten counts. J is TRBJ1-1 and V is TRBV27; D ambiguous. The germline gives CDR1 MNHEY, CDR2 SMNVEV (reference sequence). The CDR3 contains 11 residues. V lost 4 bases, J lost 8 bases, and 8 bases lay in between. The CDR3 region has the DNA TGTGCCAGCAGTTCCCGCCTCGAAGCTTTCTTT. Translating it yields CASSSRLEAFF.

This CDR3 reads CASSPGEGSEKLFF. The CDR3 coding sequence is TGTGCCAGCAGCCCGGGGGAAGGGAGTGAAAAACTGTTTTTT. The chain is built from TRBV12-3 or TRBV12-4 and TRBJ1-4; TRBD1 is a possible D gene (5 bases). The CDR3 runs to 14 residues. The ends were cut back, 6 bases at V and 7 bases at J, with 15 bases in the middle.

As for this clonotype: A much larger clone sits a single nucleotide away, making a read error possible. Here the CDR3 omits its conserved ending phenylalanine or tryptophan, so a read error is the likely source. This chain joins TRBV20-1 and TRBJ1-1; D gene uncertain. Germline lookup yields CDR1 DFQATT and CDR2 SNEGSKA (reference sequence). The CDR3 contains 13 residues. V gave up 6 bases and J gave up 7 bases, with 18 bases separating them. As DNA, the CDR3 is TGCAGTGCCAAAGTCGACGAAGGAAGTGAAGCTTTCCTT. Amino acid sequence: CSAKVDEGSEAFL.

The chain is built from TRBV2 and TRBJ1-5, with 9 bases aligning to TRBD1. The CDR3 length is 16 residues. Germline V gene data show CDR1 as SNHLY and CDR2 as FYNNEI. The V and J ends lost 7 bases and 6 bases, in that order; junction bases with no gene match: 13. Written as DNA, the CDR3 is TGTGCCAGCAACAACGCCGGGACAGGGACTATTCAGCCCCAGCATTTT. It specifies CASNNAGTGTIQPQHF.

This clonotype was recorded at least ten times. This chain joins TRBV11-3 and TRBJ2-5, with 7 bases matching TRBD2. Germline lookup yields CDR1 SGHNT and CDR2 YENEEA. The V segment lost 6 bases and the J segment 5 bases; nucleotides outside the gene matches: 3. The CDR3 contains 12 residues. This CDR3 reads CASSTSDETQYF. The CDR3 coding sequence is TGTGCCAGCAGTACTAGCGACGAGACCCAGTACTTC.

The chain recombines TRBV10-2 with TRBJ2-7; 9 nucleotides agree with TRBD1. CDR3 length equals 13 residues. The V segment lost 4 bases and the J segment 10 bases; nucleotides outside the gene matches: 8. Germline V gene sequence: CDR1 WSHSY, CDR2 SAAADI. The CDR3 DNA sequence: TGCGCCAGCAGTGGGGGACAGGGTCGTCCTCAGTACTTC. Its translation is CASSGGQGRPQYF.

This clonotype was seen at least ten times. V usage is TRBV7-9 and J usage is TRBJ1-4; D remains ambiguous. V was cut by 1 base and J by 3 bases, with 9 bases left in between. Germline CDR1 reads SEHNR; CDR2 reads FQNEAQ (reference sequence). CDR3 length: 15 residues. CDR3 in amino acids: CASSLDPGANEKLFF. CDR3 nucleotides: TGTGCCAGCAGCTTAGATCCGGGAGCTAATGAAAAACTGTTTTTT. The full variable domain, with the rest looked up from reference TRBV7-9 and TRBJ1-4, is DTGVSQNPRHKITKRGQNVTFRCDPISEHNRLYWYRQTLGQGPEFLTYFQNEAQLEKSRLLSDRFSAERPKGSFSTLEIQRTEQGDSAMYLCASSLDPGANEKLFFGSGTQLSVL.

Ten or more counts support this clonotype. The chain couples TRBV19 to TRBJ1-1; D remains ambiguous. The CDR3 is 15 residues long. Trimming took off 6 bases at V and 1 base at J, with 15 bases between the two ends. Germline assignment: CDR1 LNHDA and CDR2 SQIVND (reference sequence). CDR3 nucleotide sequence: TGTGCCAGTAGATTAGAGACGGCGGCGAACACTGAAGCTTTCTTT. It specifies CASRLETAANTEAFF.